This T cell receptor (beta chain) was identified in a study of graft-versus-host responses after intestinal transplantation. Study at large: Those transplanted obtained multivisceral, liver-intestinal, or isolated intestinal grafts.

TCRdb's copy holds only in-frame clones and misses some; the assay was immunoSEQ multiplex PCR. The sample lists approximately 130,000 clones, around 94% occurring once. About this clone: What it binds is unknown.

Losses at the gene ends were 4 bases for V and 10 bases for J; bases not matched to a gene: 7. In germline, CDR1 is KGHSH, CDR2 LQKENI. This CDR3 has 13 amino acids. Overall study findings and caveats: Recipient marrow harbored GvH clones, some of which surfaced first in ileum or blood. Within allografts, high graft-versus-host to host-versus-graft clonal ratios were seen among patients with graft-donor T cell macrochimerism.

The sequencing used unstimulated CD4+ T cells sorted from spleen or lymph node cells, collected before intestinal transplant. V gene TRBV18 combines with J gene TRBJ2-1, with 7 bases fitting TRBD1. The TCR originated in a human donor who received an intestinal transplant. The CDR3 sequence is CASSRGPGQEQFF. The CDR3 DNA reads TGTGCCAGCTCACGCGGACCGGGACAGGAGCAGTTCTTC.